This is a list of T cell receptor beta chains from one sample in a study of beta chain features in type 1 diabetes. Method: immunoSEQ multiplex PCR; TCRdb's copy keeps in-frame clones and lacks some. The sample lists approximately 160,000 clones, around a tenth occurring once. The sample taken for sequencing was central memory CD4+ T cells from blood. The receptors here all came from a man aged 25-40 years with type 1 diabetes. Both conserved end residues are part of each CDR3. Fields, in order: V gene, J gene, clone size, D gene, CDR3 DNA, CDR3 protein. The D gene is left open where the match is weak. The size field is filled for only some rows; it gives once, few, many or a size class.

v_gene: TRBV5-5
j_gene: TRBJ1-1
abundance: few
d_gene: -
CDR3nt: TGTGCCAGCAGCTTGGACGTACTTAACACTGAAGCTTTCTTT
CDR3aa: CASSLDVLNTEAFF

v_gene: TRBV7-9
j_gene: TRBJ2-7
abundance: few
d_gene: TRBD1
CDR3nt: TGTGCCAGCAGCAGAACTCGCCCCGGGACAGCAGTCTACGAGCAGTACTTC
CDR3aa: CASSRTRPGTAVYEQYF

v_gene: TRBV11-3
j_gene: TRBJ2-1
abundance: few
d_gene: TRBD2
CDR3nt: TGTGCCAGCAGCTTAGATGGGCGGGAGGGGGAGCAGTTCTTC
CDR3aa: CASSLDGREGEQFF

v_gene: TRBV7-2
j_gene: TRBJ1-2
abundance: few
d_gene: TRBD1
CDR3nt: TGTGCCAGCAGCTTGCAGGGGGCGAGCTACACCTTC
CDR3aa: CASSLQGASYTF

v_gene: TRBV19
j_gene: TRBJ1-5
abundance: few
d_gene: -
CDR3nt: TGTGCCAGTAGTATAGTGAGGGTTCCTCAGCCCCAGCATTTT
CDR3aa: CASSIVRVPQPQHF

v_gene: TRBV6-5
j_gene: TRBJ1-2
abundance: -
d_gene: -
CDR3nt: TGTGCCAGCAGTTACTCCCGACAGAAAAGCTATGGCTACACCTTC
CDR3aa: CASSYSRQKSYGYTF

v_gene: TRBV29-1
j_gene: TRBJ1-1
abundance: -
d_gene: -
CDR3nt: TGCAGCGCGCTTTCCGGGACAACTTCTAAGGGCACTGAAGCTTTCTTT
CDR3aa: CSALSGTTSKGTEAFF

v_gene: TRBV4-3
j_gene: TRBJ2-7
abundance: many
d_gene: TRBD2
CDR3nt: TGCGCCAGCAGCCAAGTGACGACTAGCTACGTCTACGAGCAGTACTTC
CDR3aa: CASSQVTTSYVYEQYF

v_gene: TRBV4-3
j_gene: TRBJ1-1
abundance: -
d_gene: -
CDR3nt: TGCGCCAGCAGTCCCGACTGGGGTGGGAGGAACACTGAAGCTTTCTTT
CDR3aa: CASSPDWGGRNTEAFF

v_gene: TRBV28
j_gene: TRBJ2-7
abundance: -
d_gene: -
CDR3nt: TGTGCCAGCTCTCCCGCGCGAGCCTTCTCCTACGAGCAGTACTTC
CDR3aa: CASSPARAFSYEQYF

v_gene: TRBV28
j_gene: TRBJ2-7
abundance: few
d_gene: TRBD1
CDR3nt: TGTGCCAGCCGATCAACAGGGGTCAACGAGCAGTACTTC
CDR3aa: CASRSTGVNEQYF

v_gene: TRBV29-1
j_gene: TRBJ1-1
abundance: few
d_gene: -
CDR3nt: TGCAGCGTTGAAGAAGCGCAGGGTCACACTGAAGCTTTCTTT
CDR3aa: CSVEEAQGHTEAFF

v_gene: TRBV6-5
j_gene: TRBJ2-5
abundance: -
d_gene: -
CDR3nt: TGTGCCAGCAGGAAATCCGGGACACAAGAGACCCAGTACTTC
CDR3aa: CASRKSGTQETQYF

v_gene: TRBV7-9
j_gene: TRBJ1-2
abundance: few
d_gene: -
CDR3nt: TGTGCCAGCAGCCAGGGCGGTAGGCACACCTTC
CDR3aa: CASSQGGRHTF

v_gene: TRBV28
j_gene: TRBJ2-7
abundance: few
d_gene: TRBD2
CDR3nt: TGTGCCAGCAGCTCCCATAGCGGGAGTCGAGACTTC
CDR3aa: CASSSHSGSRDF

v_gene: TRBV18
j_gene: TRBJ2-7
abundance: -
d_gene: -
CDR3nt: TGTGCCAGCTCCCCCAGGGGCGGCACCCTCTCCTACGAGCAGTACTTC
CDR3aa: CASSPRGGTLSYEQYF

v_gene: TRBV7-9
j_gene: TRBJ2-7
abundance: -
d_gene: -
CDR3nt: TGTGCCAGCAGCTTATTGAGGGGGGAGCAGTACTTC
CDR3aa: CASSLLRGEQYF

v_gene: TRBV5-1
j_gene: TRBJ2-5
abundance: few
d_gene: -
CDR3nt: TGCGCCAGCAGCTACAAAGGAGAGACCTATCCCTGGGAGACCCAGTACTTC
CDR3aa: CASSYKGETYPWETQYF

v_gene: TRBV4-1
j_gene: TRBJ1-2
abundance: -
d_gene: TRBD1
CDR3nt: TGCGCCAGCAGCCAAGAAGTGTCAGTGGGGACAGGCGACGGTTATGGCTACACCTTC
CDR3aa: CASSQEVSVGTGDGYGYTF

v_gene: TRBV7-8
j_gene: TRBJ2-7
abundance: few
d_gene: TRBD1
CDR3nt: TGTGCCAGCAGCCGGCGACAGGGTACCTACGAGCAGTACTTC
CDR3aa: CASSRRQGTYEQYF

v_gene: TRBV9
j_gene: TRBJ1-1
abundance: few
d_gene: TRBD1
CDR3nt: TGTGCCAGCAGCGCCCCAGGGGGCTCGGAGTGGACTGAAGCTTTCTTT
CDR3aa: CASSAPGGSEWTEAFF

v_gene: TRBV4-3
j_gene: TRBJ2-2
abundance: few
d_gene: -
CDR3nt: TGCGCCAGCAGCCAAGGGGGACATGTGGGGGAGCTGTTTTTT
CDR3aa: CASSQGGHVGELFF

v_gene: TRBV4-1
j_gene: TRBJ2-5
abundance: -
d_gene: TRBD1
CDR3nt: TGCGCCAGCAGCCAAGATGGTCGACAGGGGATAGAGACCCAGTACTTC
CDR3aa: CASSQDGRQGIETQYF

v_gene: TRBV19
j_gene: TRBJ1-1
abundance: -
d_gene: TRBD1
CDR3nt: TGTGCCAGTAGTATAGATCGTGGACAGGGAGAAGCTTTCTTT
CDR3aa: CASSIDRGQGEAFF

v_gene: TRBV5-6
j_gene: TRBJ2-7
abundance: few
d_gene: TRBD2
CDR3nt: TGTGCCAGCAGCTCAAACACGGGACTAGCGGGAAACGAGCAGTACTTC
CDR3aa: CASSSNTGLAGNEQYF

v_gene: TRBV5-1
j_gene: TRBJ2-1
abundance: few
d_gene: TRBD1
CDR3nt: TGCGCCAGCAGCCCCGACAGGGGCGAAAATGAGCAGTTCTTC
CDR3aa: CASSPDRGENEQFF

v_gene: TRBV4-3
j_gene: TRBJ2-3
abundance: few
d_gene: -
CDR3nt: TGCGCCAGCAGCCAAGGTCTTTGGGGCGGTACGCAGTATTTT
CDR3aa: CASSQGLWGGTQYF

v_gene: TRBV28
j_gene: TRBJ2-3
abundance: few
d_gene: -
CDR3nt: TGTGCCAGCAGTGGACAGCTCTCTAGCACAGATACGCAGTATTTT
CDR3aa: CASSGQLSSTDTQYF

v_gene: TRBV19
j_gene: TRBJ1-1
abundance: few
d_gene: -
CDR3nt: TGTGCCAGTAGTTCGACAGGAAAGAACACTGAAGCTTTCTTT
CDR3aa: CASSSTGKNTEAFF

v_gene: TRBV10-3
j_gene: TRBJ1-4
abundance: few
d_gene: TRBD1
CDR3nt: TGTGCCATCGGGACAGGGGGTCGGTCTAATGAAAAACTGTTTTTT
CDR3aa: CAIGTGGRSNEKLFF

v_gene: TRBV6-5
j_gene: TRBJ2-4
abundance: few
d_gene: TRBD2
CDR3nt: TGTGCCAGCAGTGCACTAGCGGGAGCCAAAAACATTCAGTACTTC
CDR3aa: CASSALAGAKNIQYF

v_gene: TRBV10-3
j_gene: TRBJ2-5
abundance: few
d_gene: -
CDR3nt: TGTGCCATCGGGGAGCAGGACCAACGTAAGACCCAGTACTTC
CDR3aa: CAIGEQDQRKTQYF

v_gene: TRBV28
j_gene: TRBJ2-6
abundance: few
d_gene: -
CDR3nt: TGTGCCAGCAGTAACAACAGGGCTGGGGCCAACGTCCTGACTTTC
CDR3aa: CASSNNRAGANVLTF

v_gene: TRBV25-1
j_gene: TRBJ2-2
abundance: -
d_gene: -
CDR3nt: TGTGCCAGCAGCGAGTCTTGGACCGGGGAGCTGTTTTTT
CDR3aa: CASSESWTGELFF

v_gene: TRBV9
j_gene: TRBJ2-7
abundance: few
d_gene: -
CDR3nt: TGTGCCAGCAGCGTTATGCCAGGGTCCTACGAGCAGTACTTC
CDR3aa: CASSVMPGSYEQYF

v_gene: TRBV9
j_gene: TRBJ1-3
abundance: few
d_gene: -
CDR3nt: TGTGCCAGCAGCGTAGCTCCTGGAAACACCATATATTTT
CDR3aa: CASSVAPGNTIYF

v_gene: TRBV4-2
j_gene: TRBJ2-7
abundance: -
d_gene: -
CDR3nt: TGTGCCAGCAGCCCCACCGATTGGACAGCAGCCTACGAGCAGTACTTC
CDR3aa: CASSPTDWTAAYEQYF

v_gene: TRBV9
j_gene: TRBJ2-6
abundance: -
d_gene: -
CDR3nt: TGTGCCAGCAGCGTAGGTGAGGGGGCTGGGGCCAACGTCCTGACTTTC
CDR3aa: CASSVGEGAGANVLTF

v_gene: TRBV20-1
j_gene: TRBJ2-1
abundance: many
d_gene: -
CDR3nt: TGCAGTGCTAGGGGGCGGGAATGGCAGTTCTTC
CDR3aa: CSARGREWQFF

v_gene: TRBV7-2
j_gene: TRBJ2-5
abundance: -
d_gene: TRBD2
CDR3nt: TGTGCCAGCATCCTTCTAGCGGGAGAGACAGAGACCCAGTACTTC
CDR3aa: CASILLAGETETQYF

v_gene: TRBV9
j_gene: TRBJ2-5
abundance: few
d_gene: TRBD2
CDR3nt: TGTGCCAGCAGCGTAGCGAGCGGGAGGGGGACCCAGTACTTC
CDR3aa: CASSVASGRGTQYF